A single sample gave rise to the 10 T cell receptor beta chains below, sequenced in a study of breast tumors, draining lymph nodes, adjacent tissues. Breast cancer patients provided tissue from their axillary draining lymph nodes. One entry per CDR3 protein, called by TCRdb with MiXCR from the multiplex PCR reads. The table records about 230,000 distinct CDR3 sequences, 32% of them present only once. The sample consisted of axillary lymph node tissue. The receptors were gathered from a female donor with breast cancer. Some clones in this sample may be carry-over from other donors' samples.

This clonotype was seen repeatedly, ten times or more. This chain uses TRBV6-1 with TRBJ2-5, with unresolved D. Deletions cut 5 bases from V and 4 bases from J, with 11 bases between. CDR1 is MNHNS and CDR2 is SASEGT in the germline V gene. The CDR3 length is 13 residues. CDR3 residues: CASSTRTLETQYF. The DNA for the CDR3 is TGTGCCAGCAGTACCAGAACTTTAGAGACCCAGTACTTC.

This clonotype appeared many times. The chain combines TRBV27 with TRBJ2-1, with 8 positions matching TRBD2. Germline V gives CDR1 MNHEY, CDR2 SMNVEV (reference sequence). Unmatched junction bases numbered 4, after V lost 3 bases and J lost 6 bases. This CDR3 spans 14 amino acids. The CDR3 DNA sequence: TGTGCCAGCAGTTTTGAGACTAGCGCCAATGAGCAGTTCTTC. Its translation: CASSFETSANEQFF.

This clonotype was seen at least ten times. The J gene is TRBJ2-5, the V gene TRBV11-3, with 8 bases matching TRBD1. Germline V gives CDR1 SGHNT, CDR2 YENEEA. The CDR3 totals 14 residues. After removal of 1 base from V and 5 bases from J, the junction contained 3 bases not matched to a gene. CDR3 in amino acids: CASSLGTGMETQYF. CDR3 bases: TGTGCCAGCAGCTTAGGGACAGGGATGGAGACCCAGTACTTC.

On this clonotype: A read error may produce the germline difference seen at one junction end. This sequence joins TRBV2 and TRBJ2-3, with 7 bases lining up with TRBD1. The CDR3 is 15 residues long. Germline V gives CDR1 SNHLY, CDR2 FYNNEI. CDR3 coding DNA: TGTGCCAGCAGCGAAACAGGGGTGCGGACAGATACGCAGTATTTC. It translates to CASSETGVRTDTQYF.

This clonotype was detected ten times or more. The rearrangement joins TRBV28 to TRBJ1-6; D may be TRBD1 (5 bases). Between the trimmed V and J ends, which lost 7 bases and 7 bases, there was a span of 17 bases. Germline V gene sequence: CDR1 MDHEN, CDR2 SYDVKM. The CDR3 sequence is 15 residues long. This chain's CDR3 is CASIEARVRNSPLHF. The CDR3 DNA follows: TGTGCCAGCATCGAGGCCAGGGTGCGGAATTCACCCCTCCACTTT.

This clonotype was picked up many times. The rearrangement uses TRBV12-3 or TRBV12-4 and TRBJ2-3; 15 bases are a match to TRBD2. Trimming at V came to 4 bases and at J to 8 bases, leaving 10 bases not matched to a gene. There are 17 residues in the CDR3. For the CDR3, the DNA is TGTGCCAGCAGTTCGGGACTAGCGGGGGGCCCGGTGGGTACGCAGTATTTT. Its translation is CASSSGLAGGPVGTQYF.

This clonotype appeared many times. The chain combines TRBV14 with TRBJ2-5; the D gene is possibly TRBD1 (5 bases). Looked up from germline, CDR1 is SGHDN and CDR2 is FVKESK. Trimming took 0 bases from V and 2 from J, leaving 13 bases between them. The CDR3 covers 16 residues. This CDR3 reads CASSQDSGLQQETQYF. The CDR3 nucleotides are TGTGCCAGCAGCCAAGATTCAGGGCTCCAACAAGAGACCCAGTACTTC.

This rearrangement joins TRBV6-2 or TRBV6-3 to TRBJ1-2; tentatively, D is TRBD1 (5 bases). This CDR3 region has 13 residues. From germline, CDR1 is MNHEY and CDR2 SVGEGT. V was trimmed by 2 bases and J by 6 bases, leaving 10 bases between them. The CDR3 is CASSYPGTHGYTF. The DNA for the CDR3 is TGTGCCAGCAGTTACCCGGGGACCCATGGCTACACCTTC.

This clonotype was seen a handful of times. This chain links TRBV20-1 with TRBJ2-7, with D possibly called TRBD1 or TRBD2 (5 bases each). Looked up from germline, CDR1 is DFQATT and CDR2 is SNEGSKA (reference sequence). The CDR3 consists of 18 residues. V lost 3 bases and J lost 5, with 29 bases in between. The CDR3, as DNA: TGCAGTGCTAGTTCATTATCTGAGGGACCGGGGTGGGGTGACGAGCAGTACTTC. Its translation is CSASSLSEGPGWGDEQYF.

This clonotype came up many times. The chain is built from TRBV12-3 or TRBV12-4 and TRBJ2-7, with unresolved D. V shed 4 bases and J shed 3 bases, with 13 bases lying between them. The CDR3 contains 14 residues. The CDR3 DNA follows: TGTGCCAGCAGTTCCGAAGGGCTAGACTACGAGCAGTACTTC. Amino acids: CASSSEGLDYEQYF.